The rows below give T cell receptor beta chains drawn from one sample of a study of OX40 agonist ivuxolimab in advanced cancers. Sequencing was performed with immunoSEQ multiplex PCR; in TCRdb, only in-frame clones are kept and a portion is missing. The sample lists 70,000 or so clones, just over 85% occurring once. Sample: CD4+ or CD8+ T cells sorted from blood, taken in a trial of the OX40 agonist ivuxolimab. The receptors derive from an adult with an advanced solid tumor such as melanoma, head and neck, liver or kidney cancer. The CDR3 runs from the conserved cysteine through the conserved F or W.

V gene	J gene	CDR3 protein
TRBV7-3	TRBJ2-2	CASSAVGGELFF
TRBV18	TRBJ2-7	CASSPQDSGSTEQYF
TRBV9	TRBJ1-1	CASSVGQWNTEAFF
TRBV5-1	TRBJ2-2	CASSLGRTGELFF
TRBV5-6	TRBJ2-6	CASSLGPVVEANVLTF
TRBV27	TRBJ1-5	CASSPDWRSNQPQHF
TRBV5-4	TRBJ1-1	CASSLGPRVMNTEAFF
TRBV5-8	TRBJ2-7	CASSLGIGTAYEQYF
TRBV27	TRBJ1-5	CASSRTSEGNQPQHF
TRBV15	TRBJ2-2	CATSRATSGYGTGELFF
TRBV9	TRBJ2-5	CASSVATGYQETQYF
TRBV7-3	TRBJ2-6	CASSLEGGASGANVLTF
TRBV6-6	TRBJ1-1	CASRVRDTEAFF
TRBV6-4	TRBJ1-1	CASSPGLGAERAFF
TRBV5-1	TRBJ2-7	CASSLVGFPYEQYF
TRBV29-1	TRBJ2-5	CSVGQEETQYF
TRBV5-4	TRBJ1-2	CASSTDSYGYTF
TRBV6-1	TRBJ2-1	CASSERVTHNEQFF